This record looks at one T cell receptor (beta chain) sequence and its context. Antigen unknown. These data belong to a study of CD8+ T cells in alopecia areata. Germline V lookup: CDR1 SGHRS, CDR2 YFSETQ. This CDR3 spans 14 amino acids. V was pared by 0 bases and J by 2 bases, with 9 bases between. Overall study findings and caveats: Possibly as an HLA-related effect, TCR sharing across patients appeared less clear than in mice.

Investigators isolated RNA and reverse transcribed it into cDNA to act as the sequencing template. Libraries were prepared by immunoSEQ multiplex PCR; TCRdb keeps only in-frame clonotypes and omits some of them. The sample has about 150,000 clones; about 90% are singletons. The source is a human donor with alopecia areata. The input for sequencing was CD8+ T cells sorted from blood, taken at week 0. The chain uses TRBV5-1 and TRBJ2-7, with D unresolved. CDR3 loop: CASSLEGGTYEQYF. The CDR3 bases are TGCGCCAGCAGCTTGGAGGGCGGAACCTACGAGCAGTACTTC.